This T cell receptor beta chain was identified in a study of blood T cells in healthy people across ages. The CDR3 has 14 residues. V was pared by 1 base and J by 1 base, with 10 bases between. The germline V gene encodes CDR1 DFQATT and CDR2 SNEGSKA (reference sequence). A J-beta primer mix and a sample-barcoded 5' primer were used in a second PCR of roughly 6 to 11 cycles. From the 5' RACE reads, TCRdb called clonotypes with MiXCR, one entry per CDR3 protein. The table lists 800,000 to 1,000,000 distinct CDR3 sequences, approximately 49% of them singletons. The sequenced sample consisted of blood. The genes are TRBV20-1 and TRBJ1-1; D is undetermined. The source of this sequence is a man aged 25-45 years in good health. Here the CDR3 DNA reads TGCAGTGCTAGAGTAGCGCAGACGAACACTGAAGCTTTCTTT. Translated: CSARVAQTNTEAFF.